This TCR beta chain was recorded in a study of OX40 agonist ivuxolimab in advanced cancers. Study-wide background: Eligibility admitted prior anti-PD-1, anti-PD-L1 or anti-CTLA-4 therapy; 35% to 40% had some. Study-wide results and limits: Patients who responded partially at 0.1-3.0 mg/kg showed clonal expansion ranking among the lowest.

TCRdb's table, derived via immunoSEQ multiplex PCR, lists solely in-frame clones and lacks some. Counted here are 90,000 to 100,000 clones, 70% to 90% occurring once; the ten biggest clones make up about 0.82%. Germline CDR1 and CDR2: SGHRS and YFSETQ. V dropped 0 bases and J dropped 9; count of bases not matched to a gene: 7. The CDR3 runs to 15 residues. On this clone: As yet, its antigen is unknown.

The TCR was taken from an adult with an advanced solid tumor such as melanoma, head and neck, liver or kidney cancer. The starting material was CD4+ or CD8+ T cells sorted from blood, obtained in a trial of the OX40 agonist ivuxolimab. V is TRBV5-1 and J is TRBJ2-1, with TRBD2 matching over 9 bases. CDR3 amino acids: CASSLGLADLTEQFF. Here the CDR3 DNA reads TGCGCCAGCAGCTTGGGACTAGCGGATTTGACTGAGCAGTTCTTC.